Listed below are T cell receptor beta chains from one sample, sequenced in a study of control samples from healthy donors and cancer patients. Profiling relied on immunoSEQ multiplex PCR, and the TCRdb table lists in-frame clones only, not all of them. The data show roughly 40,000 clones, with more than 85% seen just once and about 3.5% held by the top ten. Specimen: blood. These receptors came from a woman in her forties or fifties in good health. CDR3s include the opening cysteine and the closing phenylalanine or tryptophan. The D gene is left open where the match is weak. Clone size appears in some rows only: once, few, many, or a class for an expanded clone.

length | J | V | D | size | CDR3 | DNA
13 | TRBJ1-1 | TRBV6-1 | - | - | CASTEGGNTEAFF | TGTGCCAGCACTGAAGGGGGGAACACTGAAGCTTTCTTT
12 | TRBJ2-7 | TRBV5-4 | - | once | CASSLDGYEQYF | TGTGCCAGCAGCTTGGATGGCTACGAGCAGTACTTC
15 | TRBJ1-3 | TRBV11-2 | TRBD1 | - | CASSFRGGSGDTIYF | TGTGCCAGCAGCTTCAGAGGGGGCAGTGGGGACACCATATATTTT
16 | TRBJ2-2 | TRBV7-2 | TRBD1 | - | CASSQDRDRVTGELFF | TGTGCCAGCAGCCAGGACCGGGACAGGGTCACCGGGGAGCTGTTTTTT
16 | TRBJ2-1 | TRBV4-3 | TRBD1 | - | CASSHRGTGAYNEQFF | TGCGCCAGCAGCCATAGAGGGACAGGGGCGTACAATGAGCAGTTCTTC
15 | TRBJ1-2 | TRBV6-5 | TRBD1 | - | CASTSPGTGVVGYTF | TGTGCCAGCACCTCTCCCGGGACAGGGGTTGTCGGCTACACCTTC
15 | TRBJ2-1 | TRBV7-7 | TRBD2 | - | CASSPRLAVYGEQFF | TGTGCCAGCAGCCCCCGGCTAGCGGTCTACGGTGAGCAGTTCTTC
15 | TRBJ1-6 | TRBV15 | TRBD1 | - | CATSREKGAGSPLHF | TGTGCCACCAGCAGAGAAAAGGGGGCTGGTTCACCCCTCCACTTT
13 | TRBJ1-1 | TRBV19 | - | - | CASKMGGNTEAFF | TGTGCCAGTAAAATGGGGGGAAACACTGAAGCTTTCTTT
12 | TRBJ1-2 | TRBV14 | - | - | CASSPGPGGYTF | TGTGCCAGCAGCCCGGGTCCTGGAGGCTACACCTTC
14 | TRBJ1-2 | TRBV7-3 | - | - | CASSPVGFDYGYTF | TGTGCCAGCAGCCCCGTAGGGTTCGACTATGGCTACACCTTC
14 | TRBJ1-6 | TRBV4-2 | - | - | CASSQGPGNSPLHF | TGTGCCAGCAGCCAAGGGCCCGGAAATTCACCCCTCCACTTT
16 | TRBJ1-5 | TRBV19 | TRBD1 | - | CASRTPDRDLHQPQHF | TGTGCCAGTAGGACGCCGGACAGGGATTTACATCAGCCCCAGCATTTT
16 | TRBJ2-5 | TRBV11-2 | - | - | CASSSLRGGGGETQYF | TGTGCCAGCAGCTCCTTGAGGGGGGGAGGAGGAGAGACCCAGTACTTC
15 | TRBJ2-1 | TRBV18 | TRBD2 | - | CASSRLAGGYNEQFF | TGTGCCAGCTCACGACTAGCGGGGGGCTACAATGAGCAGTTCTTC
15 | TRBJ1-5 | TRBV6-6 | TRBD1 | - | CASSFPGQGNQPQHF | TGTGCCAGCAGCTTTCCGGGACAGGGCAATCAGCCCCAGCATTTT
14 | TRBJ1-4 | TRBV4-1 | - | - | CASSQGGKDEKLFF | TGCGCCAGCAGCCAAGGAGGGAAAGATGAAAAACTGTTTTTT
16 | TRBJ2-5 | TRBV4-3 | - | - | CASSQDQLNRIETQYF | TGCGCCAGCAGCCAAGATCAATTGAACAGGATAGAGACCCAGTACTTC
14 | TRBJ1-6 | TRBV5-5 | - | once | CASSLGGYNSPLHF | TGTGCCAGCAGCTTGGGTGGCTATAATTCACCCCTCCACTTT
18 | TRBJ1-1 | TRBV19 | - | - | CASSPSSKRTVMNTEAFF | TGTGCCAGTAGTCCGAGTTCGAAACGGACAGTTATGAACACTGAAGCTTTCTTT
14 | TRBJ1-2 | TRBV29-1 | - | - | CSVEGVGESFGYTF | TGCAGCGTTGAAGGTGTGGGGGAAAGCTTTGGCTACACCTTC
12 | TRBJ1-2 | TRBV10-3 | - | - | CASQDSRGGYTF | TGTGCCAGCCAGGACAGCCGGGGAGGCTACACCTTC
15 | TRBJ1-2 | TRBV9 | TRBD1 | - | CASSARRQGADGYTF | TGTGCCAGCAGCGCCCGTAGACAGGGGGCAGATGGCTACACCTTC
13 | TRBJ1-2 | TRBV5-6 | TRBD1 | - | CASSDTGGNGYTF | TGTGCCAGCAGCGACACAGGGGGCAACGGCTACACCTTC
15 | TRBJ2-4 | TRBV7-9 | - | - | CASSGGGGAKNIQYF | TGTGCCAGCAGTGGGGGGGGCGGGGCCAAAAACATTCAGTACTTC
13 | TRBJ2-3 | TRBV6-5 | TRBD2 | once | CATRRGEPDTQYF | TGTGCCACCCGGCGGGGGGAACCAGATACGCAGTATTTT